These 19 T cell receptor beta chains share one sample of origin, sequenced in a study of cytomegalovirus exposure and HLA in healthy donors. Primers for the PCR totalled 60 Vbeta and 13 Jbeta. Sequenced by immunoSEQ multiplex PCR; TCRdb stores in-frame clones only, minus some. Of 150,000 to 200,000 clones listed, around 77% were seen once; the top ten hold 2.5% to 4%. The sample comprised PBMCs. Every receptor here comes from a female donor in good health and CMV-seronegative.

V is TRBV5-1 and J is TRBJ1-2, with D maybe TRBD1 (5 bases). This CDR3 comprises 14 residues. CDR1 SGHRS and CDR2 YFSETQ come from the germline V gene. The V and J ends lost 4 bases and 2 bases respectively, with 12 bases between them. In DNA form, the CDR3 reads TGCGCCAGCAGCACGGATGACAGCAACTATGGCTACACCTTC. Translation: CASSTDDSNYGYTF. The whole variable domain, remainder taken from reference TRBV5-1 and TRBJ1-2, is KAGVTQTPRYLIKTRGQQVTLSCSPISGHRSVSWYQQTPGQGLQFLFEYFSETQRNKGNFPGRFSGRQFSNSRSEMNVSTLELGDSALYLCASSTDDSNYGYTFGSGTRLTVV.

V usage is TRBV28 and J usage is TRBJ1-3; D is ambiguous. V shed 7 bases and J shed 2 bases, with 18 bases lying between them. Germline-derived CDR1 and CDR2 are MDHEN and SYDVKM. This CDR3 region has 16 residues. CDR3 coding DNA: TGTGCCAGCACCCCTCTCGAGACACATGCTGGAAACACCATATATTTT. It specifies CASTPLETHAGNTIYF.

This clone is a singleton in its sample. Here the CDR3 reads CASVDGATKNIQYF. The CDR3 bases are TGTGCCAGCGTGGATGGGGCCACCAAAAACATTCAGTACTTC. The chain uses TRBV28 and TRBJ2-4; D perhaps matches TRBD1 (5 bases). The CDR3 sequence is 14 residues long. The germline V gene has CDR1 MDHEN and CDR2 SYDVKM. Trimming left V 8 bases short and J 2 bases short, with 13 bases between.

Concerning this clone: A read error may produce the germline difference seen at one junction end. The chain uses TRBV4-1 and TRBJ2-7, with a weak D call TRBD1 (6 bases). The CDR3 consists of 16 residues. The germline V gene has CDR1 MGHRA and CDR2 YSYEKL. CDR3 region: CASSQEEGDKPYERYF. For the CDR3, the DNA is TGCGCCAGCAGCCAAGAAGAGGGGGACAAACCCTACGAGCGGTACTTC.

The chain is built from TRBV4-1 and TRBJ1-5, with D uncertain. The germline V gene has CDR1 MGHRA and CDR2 YSYEKL. This CDR3 is built from 13 residues. V dropped 0 bases and J dropped 9 bases, with 9 bases sitting between them. This CDR3 is CASSQDLVPPQHF. CDR3 bases: TGCGCCAGCAGCCAAGATCTAGTTCCGCCCCAGCATTTT.

This clone was counted a single time. The chain combines TRBV9 with TRBJ2-3; weak D call: TRBD1 (6 bases). Per the germline V gene, CDR1 is SGDLS and CDR2 is YYNGEE. The V end was cut by 6 bases, the J end by 2 bases, with 16 bases between. This CDR3 has 15 residues. The chain's CDR3 is CASTRGGENTDTQYF. Written as DNA, the CDR3 is TGTGCCAGCACAAGAGGGGGAGAAAACACAGATACGCAGTATTTT. Filled out from reference TRBV9 and TRBJ2-3, the complete variable domain reads DSGVTQTPKHLITATGQRVTLRCSPRSGDLSVYWYQQSLDQGLQFLIQYYNGEERAKGNILERFSAQQFPDLHSELNLSSLELGDSALYFCASTRGGENTDTQYFGPGTRLTVL.

The chain has TRBV28 and TRBJ1-1; 8 bases agree with TRBD1. There are 14 residues in the CDR3. The J segment lost 10 bases and the V segment lost 6 bases, leaving 13 bases of the junction unmatched. CDR1 and CDR2 (germline): MDHEN, SYDVKM. The DNA for the CDR3 is TGTGCCAGCAGCCCCGCAGGGGGCCTCAGAGGAGCTTTCTTT. Protein product: CASSPAGGLRGAFF.

This chain connects TRBV20-1 to TRBJ2-1; the D is unclear. Trimming took 5 bases from V and 9 from J, leaving 8 bases between them. This CDR3 has 10 residues. The V gene's germline CDR1 is DFQATT and CDR2 SNEGSKA (reference sequence). In DNA, the CDR3 is TGCAGTGCTTCGCAGGTTGAGCAGTTCTTC. Protein sequence: CSASQVEQFF.

The chain is built from TRBV11-1 and TRBJ2-3; D is unresolved. The CDR3 runs 14 residues. The V and J ends lost 6 bases and 2 bases respectively, with 12 bases between them. Germline lookup yields CDR1 SGHAT and CDR2 FQDESV (reference sequence). The CDR3 region has the DNA TGTGCCAGCAGGAGGCCTGACTCCACAGATACGCAGTATTTT. It is translated as CASRRPDSTDTQYF.

For this clone: The junction shows a germline mismatch at one end, possibly a read error. Other DNA sequences of this sample code for an identical CDR3. This sequence joins TRBV5-1 and TRBJ1-6; 9 bases map to TRBD1. The CDR3 has 14 amino acids. Germline-derived CDR1 and CDR2 are SGHRS and YFSETQ. CDR3 region: CASSSDRGNSPLHF. CDR3 sequence (DNA): TGCGCCAGCAGTTCGGACAGGGGTAATTCCCCCCTCCACTTT.

The chain carries TRBV6-6 and TRBJ2-1, with D perhaps TRBD1 (5 bases). The V gene lost 5 bases and the J gene lost 14 bases, with 19 bases spanning the gap. The CDR3 is made up of 13 amino acids. CDR1 is MNHNY, CDR2 SVGAGI, per germline (reference sequence). In DNA form, the CDR3 reads TGTGCCAGCAGTCCCCCCAGGGCCGAAGAAAAGTTCTTC. Amino acids: CASSPPRAEEKFF.

The V call is TRBV28, the J call TRBJ2-1, with TRBD2 matching 12 bases. The germline gives CDR1 MDHEN, CDR2 SYDVKM. There are 19 residues in the CDR3. After removal of 6 bases from V and 4 bases from J, the junction contained 16 bases not matched to a gene. CDR3 in DNA: TGTGCCAGCAGCCGGACTAGCGGGATTTGGGTCACGGGGTACAATGAGCAGTTCTTC. Encoded protein: CASSRTSGIWVTGYNEQFF.

This sequence joins TRBV5-4 and TRBJ2-5; weak D call: TRBD1 (6 bases). Germline CDR1 SGHNT, CDR2 YYREEE (reference sequence). V was cut by 4 bases and J by 2 bases, with 18 bases left in between. This CDR3 contains 16 residues. CDR3 sequence reads: CASSPHIRDKQETQYF. DNA of the CDR3: TGTGCCAGCAGCCCGCACATACGGGACAAACAAGAGACCCAGTACTTC.

In this sample, this clone turned up a few times. The chain joins TRBV9 to TRBJ2-7, with D perhaps matching TRBD1 (5 bases). CDR1 and CDR2 from the germline V gene are SGDLS and YYNGEE. This CDR3 is built from 15 residues. Between the trimmed V and J ends, which lost 4 bases and 2 bases, there was a span of 16 bases. This chain's CDR3 is CASSLRASGTYEQYF. CDR3 nucleotides: TGTGCCAGCAGCCTCCGGGCGTCAGGGACCTACGAGCAGTACTTC.

This clone was picked up a small number of times. This chain connects TRBV11-2 to TRBJ2-3, with TRBD1 matching over 8 bases. The J segment lost 8 bases and the V segment lost 7 bases, leaving 26 bases of the junction unmatched. Germline V gene lookup returns CDR1 SGHAT and CDR2 FQNNGV. The CDR3 length is 19 residues. This CDR3 reads CASTPKRTGSGAMHGTQYF. In DNA form, the CDR3 reads TGTGCCAGCACCCCTAAAAGGACAGGGTCGGGGGCCATGCATGGTACGCAGTATTTT.

This rearrangement joins TRBV11-3 to TRBJ2-1; 7 positions match TRBD1. Germline loops: CDR1 SGHNT, CDR2 YENEEA. The CDR3 runs to 12 residues. J gave up 8 bases and V 6 bases, and 4 bases lay outside the gene matches. Here the CDR3 DNA reads TGTGCCAGCAGTCACAGGGGCTATGAGCAGTTCTTC. Translation gives CASSHRGYEQFF.

The chain combines TRBV2 with TRBJ1-5; 9 positions agree with TRBD1. The CDR3 loop spans 19 amino acids. Unmatched junction bases numbered 11, after V lost 0 bases and J lost 2 bases. Germline values: CDR1 SNHLY, CDR2 FYNNEI. CDR3 sequence (DNA): TGTGCCAGCAGTGAAGCTTGGGACAGGGCTCTGTTCGGCAATCAGCCCCAGCATTTT. Its translation: CASSEAWDRALFGNQPQHF.

This clone was detected only a few times. V and J are TRBV9 and TRBJ2-5; 9 nucleotides match TRBD1. The CDR3 covers 16 residues. Unmatched junction bases numbered 8, after V lost 3 bases and J lost 2 bases. CDR1 and CDR2 (germline): SGDLS, YYNGEE. CDR3 protein: CASSDILQGAQETQYF. The CDR3, as DNA: TGTGCCAGCAGCGACATCCTACAGGGGGCACAAGAGACCCAGTACTTC.

The chain employs TRBV13 and TRBJ2-3; 8 bases map to TRBD2. From germline, CDR1 is PRHDT and CDR2 FYEKMQ (reference sequence). The CDR3 length is 13 residues. The V gene end was trimmed by 3 bases and the J gene end by 6 bases; junction bases not matched to a gene: 2. The CDR3 coding sequence is TGTGCCAGCAGCTTTCGACTAGCGGATACGCAGTATTTT. The encoded protein is CASSFRLADTQYF.